The clone carrying this TCR beta chain appeared a few times. What it recognizes is unknown. Germline CDR1 is SGHNT and CDR2 is YYREEE (reference sequence). The V segment lost 2 bases and the J segment 4 bases; nucleotides outside the gene matches: 11. There are 16 residues in the CDR3. The entirety of the isolated RNA underwent reverse transcription, so expressed TCRB transcripts were sequenced. Data came from immunoSEQ multiplex PCR; TCRdb stores just in-frame clones and leaves some out. Of hundreds of thousands of clones in the sample, roughly 12% were seen once. This sample was taken from a study of beta chain features in type 1 diabetes. Turning to the study itself: Researchers looked at around 100 million sorted cells across all samples. Notes on the study in general: In every one of the four CD4+ subsets, TCRB CDR3s were moderately but significantly shorter in Type 1 diabetes patients. A closer apparent resemblance between naive, central memory and Treg TCRB repertoires was seen in patients than in healthy donors.

Each donor gave one heparinised blood draw averaging about 116 mL. The chain recombines TRBV5-4 with TRBJ1-1; 7 bases align to TRBD1. The receptor comes from a woman aged 18-30 years with type 1 diabetes. Specimen: naive CD4+ T cells from blood. The CDR3 region is CASSFNRGAGGTEAFF. The CDR3 DNA follows: TGTGCCAGCAGCTTTAACAGGGGCGCGGGGGGCACTGAAGCTTTCTTT.